A single sample gave rise to the 20 T cell receptor beta chains below, sequenced in a study of cytomegalovirus exposure and HLA in healthy donors. The PCR contained 60 Vbeta and 13 Jbeta primers. Using immunoSEQ multiplex PCR, the repertoire was profiled, and TCRdb retains in-frame clones only, with some absent. Here the sample spans fewer than 200,000 clones, more than 60% being singletons. Sequenced sample: PBMCs. The receptor set was obtained from a man aged 40-49 years in good health and CMV-seronegative.

The chain carries TRBV11-2 and TRBJ1-1; the match to TRBD1 covers 8 bases. Per the germline V gene, CDR1 is SGHAT and CDR2 is FQNNGV. V lost 5 bases to trimming and J lost 5 bases; unmatched junction nucleotides: 10. The CDR3 contains 15 residues. DNA for the CDR3: TGTGCCAGCAGCCTTCGAGTCGACAGGGGTACTGAAGCTTTCTTT. Encoded protein: CASSLRVDRGTEAFF.

This clone appeared a single time. The chain couples TRBV29-1 to TRBJ2-1; maybe TRBD1 (6 bases). Trimming removed 0 bases from V and 2 bases from J, with 11 bases in between. The CDR3 runs to 15 residues. Germline V CDR1 and CDR2: SQVTM, ANQGSEA. CDR3 DNA: TGCAGCGTTGAAGAATCGACAGGCACCTACAATGAGCAGTTCTTC. It is translated as CSVEESTGTYNEQFF.

This clone was counted once. J is TRBJ1-1 and V is TRBV9; D uncertain. Between the trimmed V and J ends, which lost 3 bases and 7 bases, there was a span of 4 bases. The CDR3 length is 10 residues. Germline loops: CDR1 SGDLS, CDR2 YYNGEE. Here the CDR3 DNA reads TGTGCCAGCAGCGGCGATGAAGCTTTCTTT. This encodes CASSGDEAFF.

The chain links TRBV4-3 to TRBJ2-1; D is perhaps TRBD2 (6 bases). The germline V gene has CDR1 LGHNA and CDR2 YSLEER. V dropped 6 bases and J dropped 0 bases, with 15 bases sitting between them. This CDR3 region has 16 residues. CDR3 residues: CASSRAGDLSYNEQFF. CDR3 in DNA: TGCGCCAGCAGTCGAGCGGGCGATCTCTCCTACAATGAGCAGTTCTTC.

J is TRBJ2-7 and V is TRBV5-1, with D perhaps TRBD2 (7 bases). Trimming stripped 2 bases from V and 2 bases from J, with 14 bases between. The CDR3 has 15 amino acids. CDR1 is SGHRS and CDR2 is YFSETQ in the germline V gene. The CDR3, as DNA: TGCGCCAGCAGCTTTAGGGGGGGCAGAACCTACGAGCAGTACTTC. Amino acid sequence: CASSFRGGRTYEQYF. Together with reference TRBV5-1 and TRBJ2-7, the CDR3 gives the full variable domain: KAGVTQTPRYLIKTRGQQVTLSCSPISGHRSVSWYQQTPGQGLQFLFEYFSETQRNKGNFPGRFSGRQFSNSRSEMNVSTLELGDSALYLCASSFRGGRTYEQYFGPGTRLTVT.

The V gene is TRBV7-8, the J gene TRBJ1-2, with D possibly being TRBD1 (6 bases). Per germline, CDR1 SGHVS and CDR2 FQNEAQ. V was shortened by 5 bases and J by 4 bases, with 20 bases between the two germline ends. The CDR3 consists of 16 residues. CDR3: CASSPKRGGTPYGYTF. The CDR3 nucleotides read TGTGCCAGCAGCCCGAAAAGGGGGGGAACCCCCTATGGCTACACCTTC. The full variable domain, in which reference TRBV7-8 and TRBJ1-2 provide the parts outside the CDR3, is GAGVSQSPRYKVAKRGQDVALRCDPISGHVSLFWYQQALGQGPEFLTYFQNEAQLDKSGLPSDRFFAERPEGSVSTLKIQRTQQEDSAVYLCASSPKRGGTPYGYTFGSGTRLTVV.

The rearrangement uses TRBV5-4 and TRBJ2-5; a weak D match, TRBD2 (7 bases). The V end lost 4 bases, the J end lost 7 bases, and 20 bases lay between the germline ends. The CDR3 sequence is 15 residues long. Germline values: CDR1 SGHNT, CDR2 YYREEE (reference sequence). CDR3 sequence reads: CASSPAGASQGTQYF. The DNA for the CDR3 is TGTGCCAGCAGCCCCGCGGGGGCGTCCCAGGGGACCCAGTACTTC. Based on the CDR3 plus reference TRBV5-4 and TRBJ2-5, the full variable domain is ETGVTQSPTHLIKTRGQQVTLRCSSQSGHNTVSWYQQALGQGPQFIFQYYREEENGRGNFPPRFSGLQFPNYSSELNVNALELDDSALYLCASSPAGASQGTQYFGPGTRLLVL.

The chain has TRBV7-3 and TRBJ1-1, with TRBD1 identical over 7 bases. This CDR3 is 14 amino acids long. CDR1 and CDR2 (germline): SGHTA, FQGTGA. After removal of 5 bases from V and 3 bases from J, the junction contained 6 bases not matched to a gene. In DNA, the CDR3 is TGTGCCAGCAGCACTGGACAGGTGCACACTGAAGCTTTCTTT. Amino acid sequence: CASSTGQVHTEAFF.

This chain links TRBV2 with TRBJ2-3; D possibly corresponds to TRBD1 (6 bases). Germline V gene data show CDR1 as SNHLY and CDR2 as FYNNEI. V was clipped by 3 bases and J by 1 base, with 14 bases between them. This CDR3 spans 16 amino acids. The CDR3 reads CASSDLSGVGTDTQYF. In DNA, the CDR3 is TGTGCCAGCAGTGACCTATCAGGGGTCGGCACAGATACGCAGTATTTT.

The V gene is TRBV6-6, the J gene TRBJ2-7; D not certain. This CDR3 spans 12 amino acids. V gave up 0 bases and J gave up 5 bases, with 5 bases separating them. Per the germline V gene, CDR1 is MNHNY and CDR2 is SVGAGI (reference sequence). The CDR3 is CASSYSRDEQYF. CDR3 in DNA: TGTGCCAGCAGTTACTCGAGAGACGAGCAGTACTTC.

In its sample, this clone was seen a few times. This chain links TRBV25-1 with TRBJ1-6; no definite D call. Trimming stripped 4 bases from V and 7 bases from J, with 5 bases between. CDR3 length: 12 residues. The germline gives CDR1 MGHDK, CDR2 SYGVNS. The CDR3 loop reads CASSVRNSPLHF. The CDR3 region has the DNA TGTGCCAGCAGTGTCAGAAATTCACCCCTCCACTTT.

This clone has more than one count but fewer than ten. The chain uses TRBV19 and TRBJ2-5, with 7 bases fitting TRBD1. The trim removed 4 bases at V and 5 bases at J, leaving 16 bases unmatched. CDR3 size: 17 residues. Germline CDR1 and CDR2: LNHDA and SQIVND (reference sequence). CDR3 loop: CASSTSTGLPTQETQYF. CDR3 bases: TGTGCCAGTAGTACCTCGACAGGGCTCCCCACCCAGGAGACCCAGTACTTC.

The rearrangement uses TRBV6-5 and TRBJ1-1, with D uncertain. V shed 2 bases and J shed 4 bases, with 11 bases lying between them. CDR1 and CDR2 from the germline V gene are MNHEY and SVGAGI. The CDR3 spans 14 residues. DNA of the CDR3: TGTGCCAGCAGTTACGTGAGGGAGGGCACTGAAGCTTTCTTT. This gives the protein CASSYVREGTEAFF.

This rearrangement joins TRBV15 to TRBJ1-1; 7 bases are shared with TRBD1. The CDR3 extends over 10 amino acids. J was trimmed by 8 bases and V by 8 bases; bases with no gene match: 2. Germline V lookup: CDR1 LNHNV, CDR2 YYDKDF (reference sequence). CDR3 loop: CATGTDEAFF. The CDR3 coding sequence is TGTGCCACCGGGACAGACGAAGCTTTCTTT.

This rearrangement joins TRBV18 to TRBJ2-7; D uncertain. V lost 3 bases to trimming and J lost 1 base, with 10 bases between them. Germline assignment: CDR1 KGHSH and CDR2 LQKENI. The CDR3 is 14 residues long. Here the CDR3 reads CASSPLGRSYEQYF. The DNA for the CDR3 is TGTGCCAGCTCACCTCTCGGCAGGTCCTACGAGCAGTACTTC.

This clone occurred once. The rearrangement uses TRBV28 and TRBJ1-1; 10 nucleotides match TRBD1. Germline trimming cut 5 bases from V and 3 bases from J; bases unmatched to any gene: 6. CDR1 is MDHEN and CDR2 is SYDVKM in the germline V gene. The CDR3 consists of 15 residues. The CDR3: CASSPWTGGDTEAFF. CDR3 DNA: TGTGCCAGCAGTCCCTGGACAGGGGGGGACACTGAAGCTTTCTTT.

The chain carries TRBV6-5 and TRBJ1-5; weak D call: TRBD1 (5 bases). The CDR3 totals 15 residues. Germline assignment: CDR1 MNHEY and CDR2 SVGAGI. The V end lost 8 bases, the J end lost 3 bases, and 17 bases lay between the germline ends. CDR3 residues: CASSVTSGINQPQHF. For the CDR3, the DNA is TGTGCCAGCTCAGTTACCTCAGGGATCAATCAGCCCCAGCATTTT.

This chain connects TRBV19 to TRBJ2-2; 9 bases agree with TRBD2. The CDR3 is 15 residues long. After removal of 2 bases from V and 5 bases from J, the junction contained 3 bases not matched to a gene. Germline loops: CDR1 LNHDA, CDR2 SQIVND (reference sequence). The CDR3 DNA reads TGTGCCAGTAGTATACTAGCGGGGATGACCGGGGAGCTGTTTTTT. It codes for CASSILAGMTGELFF.

J is TRBJ2-5 and V is TRBV4-1; D may be TRBD2 (6 bases). This CDR3 has 16 amino acids. Trimming removed 1 base at V and 3 bases at J, with 15 bases between. Germline CDR1 and CDR2: MGHRA and YSYEKL. In DNA form, the CDR3 reads TGCGCCAGCAGCCAAGGGGCGCGGGGCCGGGAAGAGACCCAGTACTTC. Its translation: CASSQGARGREETQYF.

This chain uses TRBV7-3 with TRBJ2-3; 8 bases are shared with TRBD2. The V and J ends lost 3 bases and 4 bases, in that order; junction bases with no gene match: 3. Germline CDR1 is SGHTA and CDR2 is FQGTGA. The CDR3 spans 14 residues. DNA of the CDR3: TGTGCCAGCAGCTTGAGCGGGGGTTCAGATACGCAGTATTTT. This encodes CASSLSGGSDTQYF.